This is a list of T cell receptor beta chains from one sample in a study of cytomegalovirus exposure and HLA in healthy donors. Method: immunoSEQ multiplex PCR; TCRdb's copy keeps in-frame clones and lacks some. This table holds over 150,000 clones, roughly 91% found once. Material: PBMCs. These TCRs come from a woman younger than 30 in good health and CMV-seropositive. Each CDR3 is given with its conserved first and last residue. The order of the fields is J gene, D gene, V gene, clone size, CDR3 DNA, CDR3 protein. The D gene is left open where the match is weak. Rows give clone size only sometimes, using once, few, many, or a class for an expanded clone.

TRBJ2-1,NA,TRBV4-1,few,TGCGCCAGCAGCCAAGAAGAGGGAAGTTCCAATGAGCAGTTCTTC,CASSQEEGSSNEQFF
TRBJ2-7,TRBD1,TRBV7-2,NA,TGTGCCAGCAGCTCGGGGACAGGAGTGTACGAGCAGTACTTC,CASSSGTGVYEQYF
TRBJ2-7,NA,TRBV18,NA,TGTGCCAGCTCACCATCTCGACAGAGCTCCTACGAGCAGTACTTC,CASSPSRQSSYEQYF
TRBJ2-4,NA,TRBV7-2,NA,TGTGCCAGCAGCTCGAGGTCTGCCCGCAAAGGCAAAAACATTCAGTACTTC,CASSSRSARKGKNIQYF
TRBJ2-2,NA,TRBV5-4,few,TGTGCCAGCCGACCTGAGCGGAACACCGGGGAGCTGTTTTTT,CASRPERNTGELFF
TRBJ1-1,NA,TRBV10-3,NA,TGTGCCATCAGTGGGCAGGGTATCATGAACACTGAAGCTTTCTTT,CAISGQGIMNTEAFF
TRBJ2-3,TRBD2,TRBV14,NA,TGTGCCAGCAGCCTAGCGGGAACAGATACGCAGTATTTT,CASSLAGTDTQYF
TRBJ2-3,NA,TRBV30,NA,TGTGCCTGGGCAGTCACAGATACGCAGTATTTT,CAWAVTDTQYF
TRBJ1-5,NA,TRBV4-2,few,TGTGCCAGCAGCCAAGACGGCCAGGGAGGGGCTCAGCCCCAGCATTTT,CASSQDGQGGAQPQHF
TRBJ2-2,NA,TRBV4-1,NA,TGCGCCAGCAGCCTCTCGACCGGGGAGCTGTTTTTT,CASSLSTGELFF
TRBJ2-2,NA,TRBV6-6,NA,TGTGCCAGCACTATCACTGGGGGAGGTACCGGGGAGCTGTTTTTT,CASTITGGGTGELFF